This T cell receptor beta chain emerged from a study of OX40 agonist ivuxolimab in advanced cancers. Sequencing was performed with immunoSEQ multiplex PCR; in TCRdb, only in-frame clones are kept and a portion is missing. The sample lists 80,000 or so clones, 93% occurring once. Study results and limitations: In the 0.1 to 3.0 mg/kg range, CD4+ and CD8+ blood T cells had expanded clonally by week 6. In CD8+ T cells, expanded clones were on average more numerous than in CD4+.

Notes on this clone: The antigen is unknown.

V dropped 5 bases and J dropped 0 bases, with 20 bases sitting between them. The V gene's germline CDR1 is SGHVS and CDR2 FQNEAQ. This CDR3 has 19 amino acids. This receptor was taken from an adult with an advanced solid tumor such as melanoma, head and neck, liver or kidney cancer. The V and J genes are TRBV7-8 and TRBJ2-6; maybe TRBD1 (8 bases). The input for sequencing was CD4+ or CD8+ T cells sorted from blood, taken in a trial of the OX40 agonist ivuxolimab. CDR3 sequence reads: CASSPNRGGPSSGANVLTF. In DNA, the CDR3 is TGTGCCAGCAGCCCCAACAGGGGGGGCCCAAGCTCTGGGGCCAACGTCCTGACTTTC.